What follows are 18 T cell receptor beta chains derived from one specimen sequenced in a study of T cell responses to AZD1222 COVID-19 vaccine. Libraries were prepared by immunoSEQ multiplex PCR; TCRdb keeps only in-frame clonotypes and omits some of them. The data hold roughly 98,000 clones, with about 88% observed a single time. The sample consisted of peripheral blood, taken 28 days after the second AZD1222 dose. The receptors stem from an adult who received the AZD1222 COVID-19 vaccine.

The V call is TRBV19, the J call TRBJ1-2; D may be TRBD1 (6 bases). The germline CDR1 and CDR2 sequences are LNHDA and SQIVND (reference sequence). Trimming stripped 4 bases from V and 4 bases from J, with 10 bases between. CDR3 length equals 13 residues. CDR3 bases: TGTGCCAGTAGTACAGGGGTCGCCTATGGCTACACCTTC. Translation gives CASSTGVAYGYTF.

This CDR3 reads CASSLWSYF. DNA of the CDR3: TGTGCCAGCAGCTTGTGGAGCTACTTC. The chain carries TRBV5-8 and TRBJ2-7; D is unresolved. V was cut by 1 base and J by 13 bases, with 6 bases left in between. The CDR3 runs 9 residues. The germline gives CDR1 SGHTS, CDR2 YDEGEE. The full variable domain, in which reference TRBV5-8 and TRBJ2-7 provide the parts outside the CDR3, is EAGVTQSPTHLIKTRGQQATLRCSPISGHTSVYWYQQALGLGLQFLLWYDEGEERNRGNFPPRFSGRQFPNYSSELNVNALELEDSALYLCASSLWSYFGPGTRLTVT.

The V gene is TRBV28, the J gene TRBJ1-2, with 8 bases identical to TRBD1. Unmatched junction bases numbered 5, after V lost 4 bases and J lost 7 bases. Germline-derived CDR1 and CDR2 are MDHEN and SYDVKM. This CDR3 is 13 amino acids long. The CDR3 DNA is TGTGCCAGCAGTTATACAGGGGGGGGTGGCTACACCTTC. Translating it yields CASSYTGGGGYTF.

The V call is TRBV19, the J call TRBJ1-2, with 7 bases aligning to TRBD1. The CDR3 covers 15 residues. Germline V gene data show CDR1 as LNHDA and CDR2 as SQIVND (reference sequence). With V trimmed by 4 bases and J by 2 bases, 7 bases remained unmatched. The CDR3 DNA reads TGTGCCAGTAGTAAATCCGGGACAGCAAACTATGGCTACACCTTC. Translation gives CASSKSGTANYGYTF.

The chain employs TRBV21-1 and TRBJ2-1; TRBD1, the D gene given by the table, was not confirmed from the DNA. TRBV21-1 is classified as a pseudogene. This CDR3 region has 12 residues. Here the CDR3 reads CASTQGRNEQFF. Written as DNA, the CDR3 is TGTGCCAGCACCCAAGGCAGGAATGAGCAGTTCTTC.

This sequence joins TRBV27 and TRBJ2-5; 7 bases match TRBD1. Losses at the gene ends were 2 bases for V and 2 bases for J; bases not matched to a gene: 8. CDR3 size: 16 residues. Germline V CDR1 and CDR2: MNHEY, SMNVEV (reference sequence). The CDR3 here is CASSLLGTTGQETQYF. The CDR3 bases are TGTGCCAGCAGTTTACTTGGGACGACAGGGCAAGAGACCCAGTACTTC.

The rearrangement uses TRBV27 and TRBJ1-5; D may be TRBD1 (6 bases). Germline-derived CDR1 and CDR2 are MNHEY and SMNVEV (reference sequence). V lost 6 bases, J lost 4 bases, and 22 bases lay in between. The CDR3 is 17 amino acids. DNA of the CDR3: TGTGCCAGCAGCCCTAGTCCAGGGGCTGGGGGGAATCAGCCCCAGCATTTT. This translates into CASSPSPGAGGNQPQHF.

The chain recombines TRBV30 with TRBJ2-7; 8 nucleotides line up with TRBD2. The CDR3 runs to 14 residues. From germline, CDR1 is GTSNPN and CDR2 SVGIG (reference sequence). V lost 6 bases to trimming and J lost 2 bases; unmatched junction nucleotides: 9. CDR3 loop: CACPRNGGAYEQYF. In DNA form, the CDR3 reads TGTGCCTGTCCGAGAAACGGGGGGGCCTACGAGCAGTACTTC.

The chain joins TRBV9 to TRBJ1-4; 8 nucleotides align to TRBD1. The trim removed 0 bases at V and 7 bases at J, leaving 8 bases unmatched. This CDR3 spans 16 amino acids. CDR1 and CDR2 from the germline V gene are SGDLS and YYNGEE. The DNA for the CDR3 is TGTGCCAGCAGCGTAGAACAGGGGGGGGCTGGTGAAAAACTGTTTTTT. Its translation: CASSVEQGGAGEKLFF.

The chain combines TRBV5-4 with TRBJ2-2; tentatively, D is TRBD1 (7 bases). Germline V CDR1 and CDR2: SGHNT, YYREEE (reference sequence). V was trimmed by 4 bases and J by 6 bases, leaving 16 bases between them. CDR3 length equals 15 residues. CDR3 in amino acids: CASSPRQGEAGELFF. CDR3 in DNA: TGTGCCAGCAGCCCCCGCCAGGGGGAGGCCGGGGAGCTGTTTTTT.

CDR3 sequence (DNA): TGTGCCAGCTCACCACAGGGACAAGAGACCCAGTACTTC. Translation gives CASSPQGQETQYF. The chain employs TRBV18 and TRBJ2-5; D is ambiguous. The V end was cut by 1 base, the J end by 2 bases, with 5 bases between. The germline V gene encodes CDR1 KGHSH and CDR2 LQKENI. The CDR3 length is 13 residues.

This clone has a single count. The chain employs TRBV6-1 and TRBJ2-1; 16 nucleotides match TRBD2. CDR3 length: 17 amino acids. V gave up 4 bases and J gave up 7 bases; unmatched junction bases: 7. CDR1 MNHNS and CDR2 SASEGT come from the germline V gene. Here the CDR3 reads CASSGTMGLAGGNEQFF. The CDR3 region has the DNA TGTGCCAGCAGTGGGACCATGGGACTAGCGGGAGGGAATGAGCAGTTCTTC.

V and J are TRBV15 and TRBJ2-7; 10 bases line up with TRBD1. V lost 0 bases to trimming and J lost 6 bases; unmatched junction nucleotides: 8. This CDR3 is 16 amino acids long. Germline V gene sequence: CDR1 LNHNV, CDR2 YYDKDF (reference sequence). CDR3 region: CATSRDPRQGASEQYF. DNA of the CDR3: TGTGCCACCAGCAGAGATCCGAGACAGGGGGCTTCCGAGCAGTACTTC.

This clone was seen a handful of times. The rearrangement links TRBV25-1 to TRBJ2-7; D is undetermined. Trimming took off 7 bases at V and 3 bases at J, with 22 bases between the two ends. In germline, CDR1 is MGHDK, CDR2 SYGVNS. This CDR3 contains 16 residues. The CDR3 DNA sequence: TGTGCCAGCATCCGCTGCCCCACGTTACGGCGCTACGAGCAGTACTTC. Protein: CASIRCPTLRRYEQYF.

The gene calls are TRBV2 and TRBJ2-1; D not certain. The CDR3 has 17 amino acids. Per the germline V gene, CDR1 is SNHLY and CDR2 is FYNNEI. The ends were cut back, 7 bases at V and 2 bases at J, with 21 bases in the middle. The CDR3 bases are TGTGCCAGCACCCAATCCCATACTAAGTGGGCCTACAATGAGCAGTTCTTC. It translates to CASTQSHTKWAYNEQFF.

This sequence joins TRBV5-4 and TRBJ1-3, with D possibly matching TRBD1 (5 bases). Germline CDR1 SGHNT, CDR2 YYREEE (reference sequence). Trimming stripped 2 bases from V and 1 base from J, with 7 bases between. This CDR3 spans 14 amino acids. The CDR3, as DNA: TGTGCCAGCAGCTTAGGGGAGTCTGGAAACACCATATATTTT. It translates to CASSLGESGNTIYF.

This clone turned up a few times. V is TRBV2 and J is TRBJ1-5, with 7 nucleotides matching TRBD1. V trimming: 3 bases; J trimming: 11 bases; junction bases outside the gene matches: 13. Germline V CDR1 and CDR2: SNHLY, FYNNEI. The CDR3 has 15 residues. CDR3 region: CASSDSFDRAASQHF. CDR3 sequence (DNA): TGTGCCAGCAGTGATTCATTCGACAGGGCGGCCTCCCAGCATTTT.

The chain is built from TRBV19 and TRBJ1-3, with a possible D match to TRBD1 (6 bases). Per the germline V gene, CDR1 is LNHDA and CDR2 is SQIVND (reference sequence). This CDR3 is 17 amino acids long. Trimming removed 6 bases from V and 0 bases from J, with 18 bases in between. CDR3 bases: TGTGCCAGTAGCCTCGGGACAAGTTACCACTCTGGAAACACCATATATTTT. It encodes CASSLGTSYHSGNTIYF.